The clone carrying this T cell receptor (beta chain) was counted a single time. Its antigen is still unknown. It was second doses at about 4 or about 12 weeks that were pooled. The method was immunoSEQ multiplex PCR; TCRdb's version includes in-frame clones alone and lacks a portion of them. The sample holds over 150,000 clones; more than 85% are singletons and the top ten take 3% to 3.5%. This entry comes from a study of T cell responses to AZD1222 COVID-19 vaccine. This CDR3 is 15 amino acids long. Germline V lookup: CDR1 SGHTA, CDR2 FQGNSA. The ends were cut back, 5 bases at V and 0 bases at J, with 11 bases in the middle. Study-wide findings and caveats: Spike-specific TCR breadth rose after two AZD1222 doses, and depth rose as well. Seropositive AZD1222 recipients at baseline numbered only five or six.

V usage is TRBV7-2 and J usage is TRBJ2-1; D call uncertain. The TCR sequence derives from an adult who received the AZD1222 COVID-19 vaccine. This sample comprised peripheral blood, obtained 28 days after the second AZD1222 dose. The CDR3 loop reads CASSVDLSSYNEQFF. DNA of the CDR3: TGTGCCAGCAGCGTCGACCTGAGCTCCTACAATGAGCAGTTCTTC.